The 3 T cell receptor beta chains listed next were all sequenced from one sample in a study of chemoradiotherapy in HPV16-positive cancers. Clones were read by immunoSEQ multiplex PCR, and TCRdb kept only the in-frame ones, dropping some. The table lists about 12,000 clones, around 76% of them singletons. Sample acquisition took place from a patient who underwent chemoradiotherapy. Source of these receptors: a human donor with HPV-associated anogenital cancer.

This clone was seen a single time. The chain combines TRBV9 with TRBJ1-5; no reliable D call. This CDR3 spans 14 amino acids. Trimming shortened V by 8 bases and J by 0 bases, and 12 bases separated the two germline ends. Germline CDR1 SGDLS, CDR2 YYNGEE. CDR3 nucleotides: TGTGCCAGTGGAACACATGATAGCAATCAGCCCCAGCATTTT. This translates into CASGTHDSNQPQHF.

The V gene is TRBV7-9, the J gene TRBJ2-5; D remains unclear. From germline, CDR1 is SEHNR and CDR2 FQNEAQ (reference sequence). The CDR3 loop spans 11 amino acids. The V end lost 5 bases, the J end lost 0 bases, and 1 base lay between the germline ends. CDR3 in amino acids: CASSNQETQYF. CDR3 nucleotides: TGTGCCAGCAGCAACCAAGAGACCCAGTACTTC.

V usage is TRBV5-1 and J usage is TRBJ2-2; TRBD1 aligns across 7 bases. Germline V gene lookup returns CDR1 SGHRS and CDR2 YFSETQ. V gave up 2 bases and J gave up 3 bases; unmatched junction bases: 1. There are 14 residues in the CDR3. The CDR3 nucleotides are TGCGCCAGCAGCTTAGGACAGGACACCGGGGAGCTGTTTTTT. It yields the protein CASSLGQDTGELFF.